Listed below are T cell receptor beta chains from one sample, sequenced in a study of shared clonotypes between healthy human individuals. The method was immunoSEQ multiplex PCR; TCRdb's version includes in-frame clones alone and lacks a portion of them. The data contain about 1.5 million clones, 95% to 99% of them singletons. Source material: naive CD4+ T cells sorted from blood. All receptors come from a man aged 25-45 years in good health. Each CDR3 is given with its conserved first and last residue. A D gene is named only where the DNA matches it firmly. Only part of the rows carry a size: once, few, many, or a class if the clone is expanded.

cdr3_aa	cdr3_nt	j_call	v_call	clone_size	d_call
CASTSTAINEQYF	TGTGCCAGTACCTCGACAGCGATCAACGAGCAGTACTTC	TRBJ2-7	TRBV19	NA	NA
CASSFSYVGEQYF	TGTGCCAGCAGCTTCAGCTATGTGGGCGAGCAGTACTTC	TRBJ2-7	TRBV11-3	NA	NA
CASSPRTEAFF	TGTGCCAGTTCACCCAGAACTGAAGCTTTCTTT	TRBJ1-1	TRBV18	NA	NA
CAWSLSRGRSPLHF	TGTGCCTGGAGTTTGTCCAGGGGGCGTTCACCCCTCCACTTT	TRBJ1-6	TRBV30	NA	TRBD1
CASSSRTGPNTEAFF	TGCGCCAGCAGCTCCCGGACAGGGCCAAACACTGAAGCTTTCTTT	TRBJ1-1	TRBV4-1	once	TRBD1
CASSLPGRAGNTIYF	TGTGCCAGCAGCTTGCCGGGCAGGGCTGGAAACACCATATATTTT	TRBJ1-3	TRBV5-4	NA	NA
CASSQVPGGQPQHF	TGCGCCAGCAGCCAAGTCCCAGGGGGGCAGCCCCAGCATTTT	TRBJ1-5	TRBV4-3	NA	TRBD1
CASLGGDYGYTF	TGTGCCAGCCTGGGAGGGGACTATGGCTACACCTTC	TRBJ1-2	TRBV21-1	NA	NA
CASSGTGGKSNQPQHF	TGTGCCAGCAGCGGGACAGGGGGGAAGAGCAATCAGCCCCAGCATTTT	TRBJ1-5	TRBV2	NA	TRBD1
CASSSGLEQFF	TGTGCCAGCAGCTCGGGACTAGAGCAGTTCTTC	TRBJ2-1	TRBV7-3	NA	TRBD2
CASNGGRRDEQFF	TGTGCCAGCAATGGCGGGAGACGCGATGAGCAGTTCTTC	TRBJ2-1	TRBV6-1	once	TRBD2
CASSVNRGLGDTQYF	TGTGCCAGCAGTGTTAACAGGGGGCTAGGGGATACGCAGTATTTT	TRBJ2-3	TRBV2	NA	TRBD1
CAWSNTGDQPQHF	TGTGCCTGGAGTAATACCGGGGACCAGCCCCAGCATTTT	TRBJ1-5	TRBV30	NA	NA
CAWSVGGQVYGYTF	TGTGCCTGGAGTGTGGGGGGCCAAGTCTATGGCTACACCTTC	TRBJ1-2	TRBV30	NA	NA
CASSSGLATYEQYF	TGCGCCAGCAGCTCAGGACTAGCAACCTACGAGCAGTACTTC	TRBJ2-7	TRBV5-1	NA	TRBD2
CASSLFAGELFF	TGTGCCAGCAGTTTATTTGCCGGGGAGCTGTTTTTT	TRBJ2-2	TRBV27	once	NA
CASSWDSSTNEKLFF	TGTGCCAGCAGCTGGGACAGTTCAACTAATGAAAAACTGTTTTTT	TRBJ1-4	TRBV5-4	NA	TRBD1
CASSLLGGSGELFF	TGTGCCAGCAGCTTATTGGGTGGCTCCGGGGAGCTGTTTTTT	TRBJ2-2	TRBV11-2	once	NA
CASRTTGVVTEAFF	TGTGCCAGCAGGACCACAGGGGTGGTCACTGAAGCTTTCTTT	TRBJ1-1	TRBV6-1	NA	TRBD1
CASGTSGTLNEQFF	TGTGCCTCGGGGACTAGCGGGACCCTAAATGAGCAGTTCTTC	TRBJ2-1	TRBV19	once	TRBD2
CSAGHNEQFF	TGCAGTGCTGGTCATAATGAGCAGTTCTTC	TRBJ2-1	TRBV20-1	NA	NA
CASSDSYNQPQHF	TGTGCCAGCAGTGACAGCTATAATCAGCCCCAGCATTTT	TRBJ1-5	TRBV2	once	NA
CASSLSGSSYNEQFF	TGTGCCAGCTCACTTAGCGGGAGCTCCTACAATGAGCAGTTCTTC	TRBJ2-1	TRBV18	NA	TRBD2
CASSTTSGRGKNEQFF	TGTGCCAGCAGTACGACTAGCGGGAGGGGAAAAAATGAGCAGTTCTTC	TRBJ2-1	TRBV28	NA	TRBD2
CSVGGFGPKYGNEQFF	TGCAGCGTGGGGGGATTTGGCCCCAAATATGGCAATGAGCAGTTCTTC	TRBJ2-1	TRBV29-1	NA	NA
CASSFGTSGNNEQFF	TGCGCCAGCAGCTTCGGGACTAGCGGAAACAATGAGCAGTTCTTC	TRBJ2-1	TRBV5-1	NA	TRBD2
CASSLRLGSQETQYF	TGTGCCAGCAGCCTACGTCTTGGTTCTCAAGAGACCCAGTACTTC	TRBJ2-5	TRBV9	once	NA
CASSPLPGELFF	TGCGCCAGCAGCCCACTCCCCGGGGAGCTGTTTTTT	TRBJ2-2	TRBV4-1	NA	NA
CASRSGSYNEQFF	TGCGCCAGCAGGTCAGGGAGCTACAATGAGCAGTTCTTC	TRBJ2-1	TRBV5-1	NA	NA
CASSQGVSNTGELFF	TGTGCCAGCAGCCAAGGGGTATCTAACACCGGGGAGCTGTTTTTT	TRBJ2-2	TRBV11-3	NA	NA
CASSLAKTTNEKLFF	TGTGCCAGCAGCTTGGCCAAGACAACTAATGAAAAACTGTTTTTT	TRBJ1-4	TRBV5-5	NA	NA
CASKAPSYEAQYF	TGTGCCTCCAAGGCCCCCTCCTACGAGGCCCAGTACTTC	TRBJ2-5	TRBV6-6	NA	NA
CASSWRQTNEKLFF	TGTGCCAGCAGCTGGAGACAGACGAATGAAAAACTGTTTTTT	TRBJ1-4	TRBV7-9	NA	NA
CASKPRGGTDTQYF	TGTGCCAGCAAACCGAGGGGGGGCACAGATACGCAGTATTTT	TRBJ2-3	TRBV2	NA	NA
CSVSDPYEQYF	TGCAGTGTTAGCGACCCTTACGAGCAGTACTTC	TRBJ2-7	TRBV20-1	NA	NA
CASSLLRQDNEKLFF	TGTGCCAGCAGCTTATTAAGGCAGGATAATGAAAAACTGTTTTTT	TRBJ1-4	TRBV7-9	NA	NA
CASSFNGVGQGSTF	NA	TRBJ1-2	TRBV28	NA	NA
CASSLDEGEQYF	TGCGCCAGCAGCTTGGACGAGGGCGAGCAGTACTTC	TRBJ2-7	TRBV5-1	NA	NA
CASIANGIVTSRSYEQYF	TGTGCCAGCATCGCAAACGGTATCGTAACTTCTCGCTCCTACGAGCAGTACTTC	TRBJ2-7	TRBV6-9	NA	NA
CASSLGGQGYNEQFF	TGCGCCAGCAGCTTGGGGGGACAGGGATACAATGAGCAGTTCTTC	TRBJ2-1	TRBV5-1	NA	TRBD1
CALDKTGLGTEAFF	TGTGCCTTAGACAAGACAGGTCTGGGCACTGAAGCTTTCTTT	TRBJ1-1	TRBV7-9	NA	NA
CASSLDRPTDTQYF	TGTGCCAGCAGCCTCGACAGGCCCACAGATACGCAGTATTTT	TRBJ2-3	TRBV9	NA	NA
CASSLRRGKSGLDGETQYF	TGTGCCAGCAGCTTACGTCGTGGGAAGAGCGGGTTGGATGGGGAGACCCAGTACTTC	TRBJ2-5	TRBV21-1	once	NA
CATITPRYQPQHF	TGCGCCACCATAACCCCTCGTTATCAGCCCCAGCATTTT	TRBJ1-5	TRBV23-1	NA	NA
CASSPLGTGGKYEQYF	TGTGCCAGCAGCCCCCTTGGGACAGGGGGCAAATACGAGCAGTACTTC	TRBJ2-7	TRBV7-9	NA	TRBD1
CASSLGRERRGEETQYF	TGTGCCAGCAGCTTAGGGCGGGAAAGGAGGGGAGAGGAGACCCAGTACTTC	TRBJ2-5	TRBV7-9	NA	NA
CAISDAGVGTDTQYF	TGTGCCATCAGTGACGCGGGAGTTGGCACAGATACGCAGTATTTT	TRBJ2-3	TRBV10-3	once	TRBD2
CASSFALFSLERTIYF	TGTGCCAGTAGTTTCGCCCTTTTCTCTCTGGAAAGGACCATATATTTT	TRBJ1-3	TRBV19	NA	NA
CASSPDTGNTEAFF	TGTGCCAGCTCACCGGATACAGGGAACACTGAAGCTTTCTTT	TRBJ1-1	TRBV18	NA	NA
CASSQLAGQYNEQFF	TGCGCCAGCAGCCAACTAGCGGGACAATACAATGAGCAGTTCTTC	TRBJ2-1	TRBV4-3	NA	TRBD2
CASSVVGSEGEAFF	TGTGCCAGCAGCGTAGTGGGGAGCGAGGGCGAAGCTTTCTTT	TRBJ1-1	TRBV9	NA	NA
CAISKTDSNQPQHF	TGTGCCATCAGCAAGACAGATAGCAATCAGCCCCAGCATTTT	TRBJ1-5	TRBV10-3	NA	NA
CASSLVSTNEKLFF	TGCGCCAGCAGCTTGGTTTCAACTAATGAAAAACTGTTTTTT	TRBJ1-4	TRBV5-1	NA	NA